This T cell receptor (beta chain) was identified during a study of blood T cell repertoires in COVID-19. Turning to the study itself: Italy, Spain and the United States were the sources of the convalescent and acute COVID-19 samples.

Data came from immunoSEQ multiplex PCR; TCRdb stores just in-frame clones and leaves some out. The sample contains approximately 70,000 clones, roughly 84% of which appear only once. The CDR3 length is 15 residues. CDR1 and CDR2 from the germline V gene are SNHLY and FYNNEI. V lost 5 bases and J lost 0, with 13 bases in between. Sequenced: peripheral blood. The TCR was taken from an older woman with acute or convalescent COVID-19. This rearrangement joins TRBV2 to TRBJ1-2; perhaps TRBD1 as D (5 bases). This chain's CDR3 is CASSSSGQANYGYTF. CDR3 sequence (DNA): TGTGCCAGCAGTTCGTCCGGACAAGCTAACTATGGCTACACCTTC.